Each of the 6 T cell receptor beta chains below was sequenced from the same sample in a study of OX40 agonist ivuxolimab in advanced cancers. Using immunoSEQ multiplex PCR, the repertoire was profiled, and TCRdb retains in-frame clones only, with some absent. The sample yields approximately 33,000 clones, more than 70% seen once. The sample in question was CD4+ or CD8+ T cells sorted from blood, obtained in a trial of the OX40 agonist ivuxolimab. The receptors originated from an adult with an advanced solid tumor such as melanoma, head and neck, liver or kidney cancer.

V usage is TRBV5-4 and J usage is TRBJ1-3; D not certain. V lost 1 base, J lost 0 bases, and 14 bases lay in between. CDR1 is SGHNT, CDR2 YYREEE, per germline (reference sequence). The CDR3 consists of 17 residues. CDR3 in amino acids: CASSLSTGSSSGNTIYF. The CDR3 DNA reads as TGTGCCAGCAGCTTGTCGACGGGCTCAAGCTCTGGAAACACCATATATTTT.

The rearrangement joins TRBV21-1 to TRBJ2-1; TRBD1 is the table's D call, not checked against the DNA. TRBV21-1 is classified as a pseudogene. CDR3 length equals 15 residues. The CDR3 is CASSRPGGRLNEQFF. Here the CDR3 DNA reads TGTGCCAGCAGCCGCCCAGGGGGGAGGCTCAATGAGCAGTTCTTC.

The chain links TRBV6-5 to TRBJ2-3; tentative D call: TRBD1 (5 bases). This CDR3 spans 13 amino acids. The germline CDR1 and CDR2 sequences are MNHEY and SVGAGI. The V end lost 5 bases, the J end lost 3 bases, and 9 bases lay between the germline ends. The CDR3 DNA is TGTGCCAGCAGTCCCAGGGTAACAGATACGCAGTATTTT. Its protein product is CASSPRVTDTQYF.

The genes are TRBV7-6 and TRBJ2-5; D is ambiguous. Germline loops: CDR1 SGHVS, CDR2 FNYEAQ. CDR3 length: 15 residues. Trimming shortened V by 5 bases and J by 4 bases, and 17 bases separated the two germline ends. The CDR3 sequence is CASSPRTGFGETQYF. Here the CDR3 DNA reads TGTGCCAGCAGCCCACGTACCGGGTTTGGAGAGACCCAGTACTTC.

The gene calls are TRBV2 and TRBJ2-5; D unresolved. Germline V gene data show CDR1 as SNHLY and CDR2 as FYNNEI. The V gene lost 8 bases and the J gene lost 5 bases, with 12 bases spanning the gap. This CDR3 is 12 amino acids long. This chain's CDR3 is CASLSLGETQYF. In nucleotides, the CDR3 is TGTGCCAGCCTTAGTCTAGGGGAGACCCAGTACTTC.

Worth noting for this clone: Other DNA variants within this sample encode the same CDR3. The CDR3 DNA follows: TGTGCCAGCAGCTTAGCGGGAGGCACAGATACGCAGTATTTT. Amino acid sequence: CASSLAGGTDTQYF. The rearrangement uses TRBV7-3 and TRBJ2-3; 7 bases align to TRBD2. This CDR3 is 14 amino acids long. Germline CDR1 SGHTA, CDR2 FQGTGA. Trimming at V came to 2 bases and at J to 1 base, leaving 0 bases not matched to a gene.